The 23 T cell receptor beta chains given below trace back to one sample, sequenced in a study of blood T cell repertoires in COVID-19. Sequencing used immunoSEQ multiplex PCR; TCRdb keeps in-frame clones, though not all of them. The sample records around 180,000 clones, 70% to 90% being singletons. Material for sequencing was peripheral blood. The source of these receptors is a human donor in a cohort sampled during active COVID-19.

V and J are TRBV6-2 or TRBV6-3 and TRBJ2-2, with D possibly being TRBD1 (6 bases). Trimming pared 5 bases from V and 0 bases from J, leaving 7 bases between. Germline lookup yields CDR1 MNHEY and CDR2 SVGEGT. This CDR3 region has 14 residues. CDR3 DNA sequence: TGTGCCAGCAGTGACAGGCCGAACACCGGGGAGCTGTTTTTT. Its translation: CASSDRPNTGELFF.

The V and J genes are TRBV10-3 and TRBJ2-7; D unclear. Germline V gene data show CDR1 as ENHRY and CDR2 as SYGVKD. The CDR3 runs 14 residues. Deletions cut 11 bases from V and 2 bases from J, with 19 bases between. CDR3 amino acids: CAQRVFEQTYEQYF. In nucleotides, the CDR3 is TGTGCCCAACGGGTTTTTGAGCAAACCTACGAGCAGTACTTC.

The rearrangement uses TRBV25-1 and TRBJ1-4; TRBD1 matches 9 bases. Germline loops: CDR1 MGHDK, CDR2 SYGVNS. This CDR3 is 14 amino acids long. V dropped 3 bases and J dropped 8; count of bases not matched to a gene: 4. The CDR3 reads CASSDGQGKEKLFF. The CDR3 DNA reads as TGTGCCAGCAGTGACGGACAGGGGAAAGAAAAACTGTTTTTT.

In its sample, this clone was seen once. This chain connects TRBV7-9 to TRBJ1-5, with a possible D match to TRBD1 (6 bases). V was trimmed by 5 bases and J by 3 bases, leaving 11 bases between them. This CDR3 spans 14 amino acids. Germline V gene data show CDR1 as SEHNR and CDR2 as FQNEAQ (reference sequence). In DNA, the CDR3 is TGTGCCAGCAGCCCAACAGGGAACAATCAGCCCCAGCATTTT. Translated, it gives CASSPTGNNQPQHF.

The V call is TRBV27, the J call TRBJ2-7; the match to TRBD2 covers 8 bases. V gave up 5 bases and J gave up 3 bases; unmatched junction bases: 0. This CDR3 is 12 amino acids long. Looked up from germline, CDR1 is MNHEY and CDR2 is SMNVEV (reference sequence). The CDR3 protein is CASSREGYEQYF. The DNA of the CDR3 is TGTGCCAGCAGTCGGGAGGGCTACGAGCAGTACTTC.

The V call is TRBV2, the J call TRBJ2-2; D is unclear. The ends were cut back, 2 bases at V and 1 base at J, with 5 bases in the middle. The CDR3 spans 14 residues. CDR1 and CDR2 from the germline V gene are SNHLY and FYNNEI. The CDR3 nucleotides are TGTGCCAGCAGTGAATTGAGGAACACCGGGGAGCTGTTTTTT. It encodes CASSELRNTGELFF.

The chain uses TRBV4-1 and TRBJ1-1; D gene unclear. V was cut by 1 base and J by 0 bases, with 12 bases left in between. The CDR3 extends over 16 amino acids. Looked up from germline, CDR1 is MGHRA and CDR2 is YSYEKL. The chain's CDR3 is CASSQGGPIMNTEAFF. CDR3 DNA: TGCGCCAGCAGCCAAGGAGGCCCGATTATGAACACTGAAGCTTTCTTT.

V usage is TRBV7-9 and J usage is TRBJ2-7, with TRBD2 as a possible D gene (6 bases). V dropped 1 base and J dropped 7 bases, with 17 bases sitting between them. The germline CDR1 and CDR2 sequences are SEHNR and FQNEAQ (reference sequence). This CDR3 has 15 residues. This CDR3 is CASSLDLGGYREQYF. In nucleotides, the CDR3 is TGTGCCAGCAGCTTAGATCTCGGGGGTTACAGAGAGCAGTACTTC. The whole variable domain, remainder taken from reference TRBV7-9 and TRBJ2-7, is DTGVSQNPRHKITKRGQNVTFRCDPISEHNRLYWYRQTLGQGPEFLTYFQNEAQLEKSRLLSDRFSAERPKGSFSTLEIQRTEQGDSAMYLCASSLDLGGYREQYFGPGTRLTVT.

Details on this clone: The identical CDR3 is also encoded by other nucleotide sequences in the sample. The rearrangement joins TRBV9 to TRBJ2-3; 12 nucleotides align to TRBD2. There are 15 residues in the CDR3. J gave up 3 bases and V 2 bases, and 1 base lay outside the gene matches. Germline V gene sequence: CDR1 SGDLS, CDR2 YYNGEE. The CDR3 protein is CASSVLAGGTDTQYF. CDR3 bases: TGTGCCAGCAGCGTTCTAGCGGGAGGGACAGATACGCAGTATTTT.

This clone was counted ten times or more. The chain has TRBV27 and TRBJ1-5; the D is unclear. Deletions cut 5 bases from V and 4 bases from J, with 12 bases between. CDR3 size: 14 residues. Germline values: CDR1 MNHEY, CDR2 SMNVEV (reference sequence). The CDR3 loop is CASSHRSANQPQHF. As DNA, the CDR3 is TGTGCCAGCAGTCACAGATCCGCGAATCAGCCCCAGCATTTT.

This chain joins TRBV28 and TRBJ1-1; D might be TRBD1 (6 bases). The germline V and J ends were trimmed by 4 bases and 4 bases, with 22 bases remaining between them. Germline assignment: CDR1 MDHEN and CDR2 SYDVKM. The CDR3 is 17 amino acids. The CDR3: CASSSTPKTGVGTEAFF. For the CDR3, the DNA is TGTGCCAGCAGTTCAACCCCTAAGACAGGAGTGGGCACTGAAGCTTTCTTT.

The chain recombines TRBV3-1 (or the pseudogene TRBV3-2) with TRBJ2-5; D is perhaps TRBD2 (6 bases). Germline V CDR1 and CDR2: LGHDT, YNNKEL (reference sequence). V lost 0 bases and J lost 5, with 13 bases in between. CDR3 length equals 15 residues. Here the CDR3 reads CASSQDVGGRETQYF. CDR3 nucleotide sequence: TGTGCCAGCAGCCAAGATGTGGGAGGCCGGGAGACCCAGTACTTC.

The genes are TRBV30 and TRBJ1-2; tentative D call: TRBD1 (6 bases). Trimming removed 8 bases at V and 2 bases at J, with 15 bases between. The CDR3 loop spans 13 amino acids. Germline V lookup: CDR1 GTSNPN, CDR2 SVGIG (reference sequence). CDR3 DNA sequence: TGTGCCCATAAACCGGACAGAAACTATGGCTACACCTTC. This codes for CAHKPDRNYGYTF.

The chain links TRBV29-1 to TRBJ1-2; D is perhaps TRBD1 (6 bases). V lost 6 bases and J 0 bases, leaving 20 bases between the germline ends. The CDR3 contains 16 residues. In germline, CDR1 is SQVTM, CDR2 ANQGSEA. The CDR3 bases are TGCAGCGTCAAAGGTGGGGGCTTCCCAGCTAACTATGGCTACACCTTC. Encoded protein: CSVKGGGFPANYGYTF.

As DNA, the CDR3 is TGTGCCAGCAGCTTACGGTATCAGGGTCTCACCGGGGAGCTGTTTTTT. Encoded protein: CASSLRYQGLTGELFF. The chain links TRBV11-3 to TRBJ2-2, with TRBD1 as a possible D gene (5 bases). V lost 2 bases, J lost 4 bases, and 14 bases lay in between. CDR3 size: 16 residues. Germline CDR1 is SGHNT and CDR2 is YENEEA.

This sequence joins TRBV10-3 and TRBJ2-6, with TRBD1 identical over 9 bases. The V segment lost 10 bases and the J segment 0 bases; nucleotides outside the gene matches: 7. The germline V gene has CDR1 ENHRY and CDR2 SYGVKD. The length of the CDR3 is 16 residues. This CDR3 is CATYGTGSSGANVLTF. The CDR3 coding sequence is TGTGCCACCTACGGGACAGGGAGCTCTGGGGCCAACGTCCTGACTTTC.

The rearrangement uses TRBV9 and TRBJ1-1, with TRBD1 as a possible D gene (5 bases). CDR3 length: 15 residues. Germline loops: CDR1 SGDLS, CDR2 YYNGEE. Trimming stripped 3 bases from V and 0 bases from J, with 12 bases between. This CDR3 reads CASSAGGTVNTEAFF. The CDR3 region has the DNA TGTGCCAGCAGCGCCGGGGGAACGGTGAACACTGAAGCTTTCTTT.

The gene calls are TRBV18 and TRBJ1-1; TRBD1 matches 8 bases. The length of the CDR3 is 14 residues. V lost 8 bases, J lost 5 bases, and 10 bases stayed unmatched. Germline V gene lookup returns CDR1 KGHSH and CDR2 LQKENI. In DNA, the CDR3 is TGTGCCAGCACGACAGGGGTCGGTTGGACTGAAGCTTTCTTT. Its protein product is CASTTGVGWTEAFF.

This clone occurred once. The chain recombines TRBV5-1 with TRBJ2-7; 11 nucleotides agree with TRBD1. CDR3 length: 14 amino acids. In germline, CDR1 is SGHRS, CDR2 YFSETQ. J gave up 4 bases and V 4 bases, and 4 bases lay outside the gene matches. In DNA form, the CDR3 reads TGCGCCAGCAGCACCGGGACAGGGGGGTACGAGCAGTACTTC. This sequence encodes CASSTGTGGYEQYF.

The V and J genes are TRBV6-2 or TRBV6-3 and TRBJ2-3, with D perhaps TRBD2 (5 bases). The V gene's germline CDR1 is MNHEY and CDR2 SVGEGT. The CDR3 is made up of 16 amino acids. The V end was cut by 2 bases, the J end by 0 bases, with 12 bases between. The CDR3 loop reads CASSYLRDFSTDTQYF. The CDR3 DNA reads TGTGCCAGCAGTTACCTCCGGGATTTTAGCACAGATACGCAGTATTTT.

The rearrangement links TRBV29-1 to TRBJ2-2; D is possibly TRBD1 (5 bases). Trimming removed 4 bases from V and 0 bases from J, with 12 bases in between. The length of the CDR3 is 15 residues. In germline, CDR1 is SQVTM, CDR2 ANQGSEA. The CDR3 bases are TGCAGCGTTGGGTCCGCGACAGCGAACACCGGGGAGCTGTTTTTT. This encodes CSVGSATANTGELFF.

The chain has TRBV3-1 (or the pseudogene TRBV3-2) and TRBJ1-2, with a possible D match to TRBD1 (6 bases). Germline-derived CDR1 and CDR2 are LGHDT and YNNKEL (reference sequence). V shed 0 bases and J shed 8 bases, with 13 bases lying between them. The CDR3 is 14 amino acids. The CDR3 region is CASSQEGRGTGYTF. Written as DNA, the CDR3 is TGTGCCAGCAGCCAAGAGGGGAGGGGGACGGGCTACACCTTC.

The rearrangement joins TRBV7-9 to TRBJ1-4; a possible D gene is TRBD1 (5 bases). V lost 6 bases and J lost 1, with 6 bases in between. Germline CDR1 is SEHNR and CDR2 is FQNEAQ (reference sequence). CDR3 length: 13 amino acids. DNA of the CDR3: TGTGCCAGCAGGGACATAACTAATGAAAAACTGTTTTTT. It is translated as CASRDITNEKLFF. The full variable domain, in which reference TRBV7-9 and TRBJ1-4 provide the parts outside the CDR3, is DTGVSQNPRHKITKRGQNVTFRCDPISEHNRLYWYRQTLGQGPEFLTYFQNEAQLEKSRLLSDRFSAERPKGSFSTLEIQRTEQGDSAMYLCASRDITNEKLFFGSGTQLSVL.